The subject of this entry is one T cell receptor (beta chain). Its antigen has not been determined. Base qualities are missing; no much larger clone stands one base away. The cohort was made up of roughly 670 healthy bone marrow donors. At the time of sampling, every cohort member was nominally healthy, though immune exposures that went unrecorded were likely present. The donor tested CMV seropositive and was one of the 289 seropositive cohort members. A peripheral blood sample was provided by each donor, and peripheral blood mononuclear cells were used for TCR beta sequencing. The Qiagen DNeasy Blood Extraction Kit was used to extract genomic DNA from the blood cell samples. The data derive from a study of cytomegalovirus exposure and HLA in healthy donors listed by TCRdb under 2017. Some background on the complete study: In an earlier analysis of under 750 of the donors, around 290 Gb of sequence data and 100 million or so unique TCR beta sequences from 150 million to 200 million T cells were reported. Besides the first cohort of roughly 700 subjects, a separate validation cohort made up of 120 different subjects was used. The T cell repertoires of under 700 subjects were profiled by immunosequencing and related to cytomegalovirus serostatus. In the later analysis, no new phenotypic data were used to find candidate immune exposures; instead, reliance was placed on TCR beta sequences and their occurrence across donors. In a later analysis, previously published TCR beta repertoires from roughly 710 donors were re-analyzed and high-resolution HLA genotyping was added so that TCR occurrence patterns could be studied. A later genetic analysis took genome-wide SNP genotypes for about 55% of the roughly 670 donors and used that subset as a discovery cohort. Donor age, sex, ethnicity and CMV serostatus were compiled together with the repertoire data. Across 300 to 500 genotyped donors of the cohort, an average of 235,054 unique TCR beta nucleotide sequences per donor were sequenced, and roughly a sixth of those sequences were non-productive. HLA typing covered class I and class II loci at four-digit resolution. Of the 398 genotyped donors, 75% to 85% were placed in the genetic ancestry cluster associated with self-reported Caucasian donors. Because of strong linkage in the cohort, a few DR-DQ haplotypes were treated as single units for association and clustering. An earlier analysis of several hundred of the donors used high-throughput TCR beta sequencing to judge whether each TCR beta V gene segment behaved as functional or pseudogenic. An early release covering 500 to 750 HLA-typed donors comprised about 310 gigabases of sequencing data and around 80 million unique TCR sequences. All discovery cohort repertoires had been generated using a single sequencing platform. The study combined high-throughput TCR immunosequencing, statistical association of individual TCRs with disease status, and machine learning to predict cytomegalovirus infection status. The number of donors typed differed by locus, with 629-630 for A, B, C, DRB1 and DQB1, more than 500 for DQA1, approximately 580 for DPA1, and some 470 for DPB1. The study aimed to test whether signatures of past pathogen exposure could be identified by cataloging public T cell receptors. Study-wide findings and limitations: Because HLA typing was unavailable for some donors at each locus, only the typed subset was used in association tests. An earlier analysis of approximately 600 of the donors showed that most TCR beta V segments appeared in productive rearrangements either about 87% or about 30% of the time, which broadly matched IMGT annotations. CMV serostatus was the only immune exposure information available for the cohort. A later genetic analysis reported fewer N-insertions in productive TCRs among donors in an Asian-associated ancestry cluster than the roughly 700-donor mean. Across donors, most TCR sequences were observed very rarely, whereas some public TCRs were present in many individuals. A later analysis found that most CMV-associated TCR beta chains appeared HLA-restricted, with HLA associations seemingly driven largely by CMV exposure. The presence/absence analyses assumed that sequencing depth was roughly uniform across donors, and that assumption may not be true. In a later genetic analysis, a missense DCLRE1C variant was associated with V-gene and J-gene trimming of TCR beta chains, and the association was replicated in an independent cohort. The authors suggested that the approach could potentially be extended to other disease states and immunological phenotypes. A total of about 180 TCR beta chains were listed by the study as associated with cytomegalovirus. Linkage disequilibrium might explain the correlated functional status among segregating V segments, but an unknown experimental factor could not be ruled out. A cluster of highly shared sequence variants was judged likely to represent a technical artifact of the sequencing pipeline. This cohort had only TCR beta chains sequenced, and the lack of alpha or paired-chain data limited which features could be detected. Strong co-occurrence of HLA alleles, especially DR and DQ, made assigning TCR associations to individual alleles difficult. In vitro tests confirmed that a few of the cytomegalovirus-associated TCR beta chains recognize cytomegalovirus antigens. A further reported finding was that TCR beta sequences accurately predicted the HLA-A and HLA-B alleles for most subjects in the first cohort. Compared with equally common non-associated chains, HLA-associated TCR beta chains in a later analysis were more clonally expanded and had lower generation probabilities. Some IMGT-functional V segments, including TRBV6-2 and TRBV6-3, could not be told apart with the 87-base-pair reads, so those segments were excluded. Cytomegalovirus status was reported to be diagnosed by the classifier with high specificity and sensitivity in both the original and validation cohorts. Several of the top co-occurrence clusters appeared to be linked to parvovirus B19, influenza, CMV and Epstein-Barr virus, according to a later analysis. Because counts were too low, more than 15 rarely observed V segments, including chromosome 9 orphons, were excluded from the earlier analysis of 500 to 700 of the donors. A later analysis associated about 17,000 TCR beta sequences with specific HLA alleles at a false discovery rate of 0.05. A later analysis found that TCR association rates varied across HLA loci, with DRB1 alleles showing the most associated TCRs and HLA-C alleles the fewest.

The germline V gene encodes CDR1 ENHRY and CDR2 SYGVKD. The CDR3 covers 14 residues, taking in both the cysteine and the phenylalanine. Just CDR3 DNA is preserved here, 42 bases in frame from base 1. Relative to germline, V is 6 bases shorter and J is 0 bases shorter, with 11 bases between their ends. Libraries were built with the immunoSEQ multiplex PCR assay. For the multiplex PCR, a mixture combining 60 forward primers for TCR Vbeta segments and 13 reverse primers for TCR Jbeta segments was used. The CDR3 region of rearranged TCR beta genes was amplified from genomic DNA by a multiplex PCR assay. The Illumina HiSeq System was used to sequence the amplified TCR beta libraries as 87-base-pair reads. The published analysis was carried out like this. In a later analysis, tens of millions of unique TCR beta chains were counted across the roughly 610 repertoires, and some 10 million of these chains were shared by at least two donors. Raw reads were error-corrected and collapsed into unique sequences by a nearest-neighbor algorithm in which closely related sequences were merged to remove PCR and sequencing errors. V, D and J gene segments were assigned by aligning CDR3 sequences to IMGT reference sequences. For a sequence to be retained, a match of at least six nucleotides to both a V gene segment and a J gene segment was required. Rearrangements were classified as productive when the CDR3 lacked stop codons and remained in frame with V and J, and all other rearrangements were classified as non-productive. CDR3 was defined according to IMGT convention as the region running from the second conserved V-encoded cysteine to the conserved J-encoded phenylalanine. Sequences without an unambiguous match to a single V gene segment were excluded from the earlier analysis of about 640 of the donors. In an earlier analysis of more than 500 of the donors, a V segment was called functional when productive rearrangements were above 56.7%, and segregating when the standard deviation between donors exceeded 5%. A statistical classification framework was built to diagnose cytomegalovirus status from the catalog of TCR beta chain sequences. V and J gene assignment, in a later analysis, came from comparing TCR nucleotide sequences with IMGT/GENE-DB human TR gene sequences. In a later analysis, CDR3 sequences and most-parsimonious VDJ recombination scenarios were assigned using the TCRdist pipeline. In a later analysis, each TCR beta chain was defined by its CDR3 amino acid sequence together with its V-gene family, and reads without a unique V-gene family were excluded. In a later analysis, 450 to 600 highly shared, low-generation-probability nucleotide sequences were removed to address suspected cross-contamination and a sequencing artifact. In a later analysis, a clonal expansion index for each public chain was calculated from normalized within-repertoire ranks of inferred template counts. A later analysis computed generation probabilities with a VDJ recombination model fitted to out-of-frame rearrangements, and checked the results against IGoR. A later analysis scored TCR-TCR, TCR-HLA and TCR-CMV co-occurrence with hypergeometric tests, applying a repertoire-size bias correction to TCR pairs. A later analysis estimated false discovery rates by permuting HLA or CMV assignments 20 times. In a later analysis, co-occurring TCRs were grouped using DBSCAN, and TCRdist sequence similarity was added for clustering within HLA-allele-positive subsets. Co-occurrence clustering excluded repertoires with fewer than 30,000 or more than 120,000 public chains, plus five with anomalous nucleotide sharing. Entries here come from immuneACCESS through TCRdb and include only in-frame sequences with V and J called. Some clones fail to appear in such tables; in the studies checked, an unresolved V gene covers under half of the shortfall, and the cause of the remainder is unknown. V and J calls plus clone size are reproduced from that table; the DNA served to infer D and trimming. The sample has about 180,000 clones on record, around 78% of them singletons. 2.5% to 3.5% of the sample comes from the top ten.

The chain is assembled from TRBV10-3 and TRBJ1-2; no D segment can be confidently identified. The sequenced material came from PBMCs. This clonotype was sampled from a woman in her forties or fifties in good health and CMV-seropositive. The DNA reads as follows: TGTGCCATCAGCTATGACGGAGCTAACTATGGCTACACCTTC. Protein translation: CAISYDGANYGYTF.